These 21 T cell receptor beta chains originate from one sample sequenced in a study of Ad26.COV2.S vaccination and SARS-CoV-2 variants. The data were produced by immunoSEQ multiplex PCR, yet TCRdb's version contains in-frame clones alone and is incomplete. Here the sample spans around 380,000 clones, 70% to 90% being singletons. Treatment noted: roughly 18 received Ad26.COV2.S at low or high dose, single or two shots; five or six received placebo; per-sample allocation not given. The investigators took samples on day 63 after the first vaccine or placebo injection. Material: peripheral blood, obtained in a trial of Ad26.COV2.S vaccine versus placebo. Receptors originate from a person between 18 and 60 years old who received the Ad26.COV2.S COVID-19 vaccine or a placebo.

The rearrangement links TRBV7-6 to TRBJ2-3, with 8 bases fitting TRBD2. Germline V gene data show CDR1 as SGHVS and CDR2 as FNYEAQ. CDR3 length: 16 residues. Unmatched junction bases numbered 5, after V lost 1 base and J lost 2 bases. CDR3 nucleotide sequence: TGTGCCAGCAGCTTAGACTCGCGGGGGGTCACAGATACGCAGTATTTT. This gives the protein CASSLDSRGVTDTQYF.

This chain connects TRBV24-1 to TRBJ1-5, with D possibly TRBD1 on 5 matching bases. This CDR3 is 15 amino acids long. Germline V gives CDR1 KGHDR, CDR2 SFDVKD. V was trimmed by 5 bases and J by 2 bases, leaving 12 bases between them. The CDR3 nucleotides read TGTGCCACCAGTGGCAGGGAAGCGGGCAATCAGCCCCAGCATTTT. This sequence encodes CATSGREAGNQPQHF.

V and J are TRBV4-2 and TRBJ1-2; D gene uncertain. Looked up from germline, CDR1 is LGHNA and CDR2 is YNFKEQ. This CDR3 has 14 residues. Trimming shortened V by 0 bases and J by 4 bases, and 9 bases separated the two germline ends. CDR3 protein: CASSQDAASYGYTF. The CDR3 nucleotides read TGTGCCAGCAGCCAAGATGCGGCTTCCTATGGCTACACCTTC.

The gene calls are TRBV7-6 and TRBJ1-2; no reliable D call. Germline lookup yields CDR1 SGHVS and CDR2 FNYEAQ. The CDR3 contains 15 residues. V was cut by 1 base and J by 4 bases, with 13 bases left in between. DNA for the CDR3: TGTGCCAGCAGCTTAGAACCCAACCCCATCTATGGCTACACCTTC. Encoded protein: CASSLEPNPIYGYTF.

The chain recombines TRBV6-5 with TRBJ2-2; D unresolved. Germline CDR1 MNHEY, CDR2 SVGAGI. Trimming left V 11 bases short and J 7 bases short, with 17 bases between. There are 13 residues in the CDR3. CDR3: CAVRASTYGELFF. The CDR3, as DNA: TGTGCCGTCCGGGCCTCTACCTACGGGGAGCTGTTTTTT.

The chain employs TRBV18 and TRBJ1-3; TRBD1 aligns across 7 bases. In germline, CDR1 is KGHSH, CDR2 LQKENI. Trimming removed 0 bases from V and 2 bases from J; junction bases left unmatched: 1. The CDR3 consists of 15 residues. CDR3 sequence reads: CASSPPDRAGNTIYF. CDR3 coding DNA: TGTGCCAGCTCACCACCCGACAGGGCTGGAAACACCATATATTTT.

The CDR3 DNA follows: TGCGCCAGCAGCTTGGTCCCACAGCGTCAAGAGACCCAGTACTTC. This translates into CASSLVPQRQETQYF. This rearrangement joins TRBV5-1 to TRBJ2-5, with D uncertain. The V gene lost 0 bases and the J gene lost 2 bases, with 11 bases spanning the gap. The CDR3 runs to 15 residues. Germline lookup yields CDR1 SGHRS and CDR2 YFSETQ. Full variable domain (missing parts from reference TRBV5-1 and TRBJ2-5): KAGVTQTPRYLIKTRGQQVTLSCSPISGHRSVSWYQQTPGQGLQFLFEYFSETQRNKGNFPGRFSGRQFSNSRSEMNVSTLELGDSALYLCASSLVPQRQETQYFGPGTRLLVL.

V gene TRBV6-5 combines with J gene TRBJ1-5; a weak D match, TRBD1 (6 bases). The CDR3 consists of 14 residues. Germline-derived CDR1 and CDR2 are MNHEY and SVGAGI. The germline V and J ends were trimmed by 10 bases and 4 bases, with 17 bases remaining between them. The DNA for the CDR3 is TGTGCCACCCGATCCGGGAGGGGGAATCAGCCCCAGCATTTT. Translating it yields CATRSGRGNQPQHF.

The chain employs TRBV6-2 or TRBV6-3 and TRBJ1-1; no definite D call. Trimming left V 6 bases short and J 3 bases short, with 11 bases between. CDR3 length: 13 amino acids. Germline assignment: CDR1 MNHEY and CDR2 SVGEGT. In DNA form, the CDR3 reads TGTGCCAGCAGCCCCGAAGTGGACACTGAAGCTTTCTTT. Translation gives CASSPEVDTEAFF.

This chain links TRBV18 with TRBJ2-6; D uncertain. The CDR3 runs 14 residues. Trimming took 3 bases from V and 5 from J, leaving 8 bases between them. CDR1 is KGHSH, CDR2 LQKENI, per germline. DNA of the CDR3: TGTGCCAGCTCACCTGAAACGAGGGCCAACGTCCTGACTTTC. Protein sequence: CASSPETRANVLTF.

For this clone: Different DNA sequences within this sample yield the same CDR3. The rearrangement uses TRBV7-9 and TRBJ2-7; D could derive from TRBD1 or TRBD2 (5 bases each). V was pared by 6 bases and J by 1 base, with 10 bases between. CDR1 SEHNR and CDR2 FQNEAQ come from the germline V gene (reference sequence). This CDR3 region has 13 residues. The CDR3 is CASRSGASYEQYF. CDR3 in DNA: TGTGCCAGCAGATCCGGGGCTTCCTACGAGCAGTACTTC.

The chain is built from TRBV7-9 and TRBJ1-4; 7 nucleotides line up with TRBD1. V gave up 8 bases and J gave up 4 bases; unmatched junction bases: 7. The CDR3 spans 14 residues. Looked up from germline, CDR1 is SEHNR and CDR2 is FQNEAQ (reference sequence). CDR3 sequence: CASGDSLFNEKLFF. The CDR3 nucleotides are TGTGCCAGCGGGGACAGCCTCTTTAATGAAAAACTGTTTTTT.

The J gene is TRBJ1-6, the V gene TRBV6-5, with no clear D. V lost 7 bases to trimming and J lost 11 bases, with 18 bases between them. In germline, CDR1 is MNHEY, CDR2 SVGAGI. The CDR3 runs to 14 residues. This CDR3 reads CASTRSPYNPPLHF. CDR3 coding DNA: TGTGCCAGCACCAGGAGCCCCTATAACCCACCCCTCCACTTT.

The V gene is TRBV5-4, the J gene TRBJ2-7; 8 bases match TRBD1. The CDR3 is 15 amino acids. Germline values: CDR1 SGHNT, CDR2 YYREEE (reference sequence). V dropped 0 bases and J dropped 5; count of bases not matched to a gene: 7. CDR3 DNA: TGTGCCAGCAGCTTGGGCCGGCAGGGGGCGAACGAGCAGTACTTC. Protein sequence: CASSLGRQGANEQYF.

The chain joins TRBV3-1 (or the pseudogene TRBV3-2) to TRBJ2-5; D ambiguous. The V gene lost 0 bases and the J gene lost 5 bases, with 13 bases spanning the gap. The CDR3 is 15 amino acids. Germline-derived CDR1 and CDR2 are LGHDT and YNNKEL (reference sequence). The DNA for the CDR3 is TGTGCCAGCAGCCAAGATATAGTGAGAAGGGAGACCCAGTACTTC. It translates to CASSQDIVRRETQYF.

V gene TRBV3-1 (or the pseudogene TRBV3-2) combines with J gene TRBJ1-6, with 12 bases aligning to TRBD1. Germline V lookup: CDR1 LGHDT, CDR2 YNNKEL (reference sequence). This CDR3 has 17 amino acids. The junction had 10 bases not matched to a gene; V was cut back by 3 bases and J by 10 bases. The CDR3 bases are TGTGCCAGCAGCCATACGTCGGGACAGGGGGCGAGGTCACCCCTCCACTTT. It codes for CASSHTSGQGARSPLHF.

The chain recombines TRBV5-1 with TRBJ2-7; tentatively, D is TRBD1 (5 bases). The length of the CDR3 is 17 residues. Germline-derived CDR1 and CDR2 are SGHRS and YFSETQ. V shed 9 bases and J shed 0 bases, with 25 bases lying between them. The CDR3 region has the DNA TGCGCCACCGTCCCGACAGTTTTCTTTCTCCTCTCCTACGAGCAGTACTTC. This gives the protein CATVPTVFFLLSYEQYF.

This clone was seen many times. This chain uses TRBV2 with TRBJ1-2; the D is unclear. V lost 10 bases and J 0 bases, leaving 12 bases between the germline ends. The CDR3 length is 13 residues. Germline V lookup: CDR1 SNHLY, CDR2 FYNNEI. The CDR3 DNA sequence: TGTGCCACTCAGGTGACATCTAACTATGGCTACACCTTC. Translated, it gives CATQVTSNYGYTF.

The chain carries TRBV6-1 and TRBJ1-2; D unresolved. The CDR3 has 15 amino acids. The germline V gene encodes CDR1 MNHNS and CDR2 SASEGT. Trimming stripped 1 base from V and 7 bases from J, with 16 bases between. CDR3 sequence: CASSEEEGSVFGYTF. The DNA of the CDR3 is TGTGCCAGCAGTGAAGAGGAGGGCTCGGTATTTGGCTACACCTTC.

Here the CDR3 DNA reads TGCGCCAGCAGTGATCGAGTGCGGAGGGGCACTGAAGCTTTCTTT. Translation: CASSDRVRRGTEAFF. This chain connects TRBV10-2 to TRBJ1-1; D might be TRBD1 (5 bases). There are 15 residues in the CDR3. The germline V gene has CDR1 WSHSY and CDR2 SAAADI. Trimming took 3 bases from V and 4 from J, leaving 15 bases between them.

The chain uses TRBV6-5 and TRBJ1-2, with D possibly TRBD1 on 5 matching bases. CDR1 is MNHEY and CDR2 is SVGAGI in the germline V gene. Trimming left V 4 bases short and J 4 bases short, with 16 bases between. The CDR3 extends over 15 amino acids. This CDR3 is CASSLTDSGSYGYTF. The CDR3 bases are TGTGCCAGCAGTTTAACAGACAGCGGTAGCTATGGCTACACCTTC.